The 21 T cell receptor beta chains below come from one sample, sequenced in a study of beta chain features in type 1 diabetes. Since all of the isolated RNA was reverse transcribed, expressed TCRB transcripts were what got sequenced. The data were produced by immunoSEQ multiplex PCR, yet TCRdb's version contains in-frame clones alone and is incomplete. The sample includes 300,000 to 350,000 clones, approximately 8% of them seen just once. The sequenced sample was central memory CD4+ T cells from blood. All receptors come from a woman in her late teens or twenties in good health.

This chain uses TRBV28 with TRBJ2-7; D gene ambiguous. CDR3 size: 12 residues. From germline, CDR1 is MDHEN and CDR2 SYDVKM. V was pared by 5 bases and J by 7 bases, with 12 bases between. CDR3 residues: CASSPPVREQYF. CDR3 bases: TGTGCCAGCAGTCCACCGGTTCGAGAGCAGTACTTC. Combining the CDR3 with reference TRBV28 and TRBJ2-7 gives the whole variable domain DVKVTQSSRYLVKRTGEKVFLECVQDMDHENMFWYRQDPGLGLRLIYFSYDVKMKEKGDIPEGYSVSREKKERFSLILESASTNQTSMYLCASSPPVREQYFGPGTRLTVT.

This clone was recorded a few times. The chain employs TRBV4-3 and TRBJ2-5; 7 positions agree with TRBD2. There are 15 residues in the CDR3. V lost 4 bases and J lost 5; bases outside the gene matches: 10. The germline CDR1 and CDR2 sequences are LGHNA and YSLEER. CDR3: CASSLTSGGMETQYF. The DNA of the CDR3 is TGCGCCAGCAGCCTGACGTCGGGAGGTATGGAGACCCAGTACTTC.

The chain has TRBV5-6 and TRBJ1-5; 8 bases are a match to TRBD1. The CDR3 is made up of 15 amino acids. Germline lookup yields CDR1 SGHDT and CDR2 YYEEEE. V gave up 1 base and J gave up 3 bases; unmatched junction bases: 3. CDR3 DNA sequence: TGTGCCAGCAGCTTGAGGGACAGGCCCAATCAGCCCCAGCATTTT. Translation: CASSLRDRPNQPQHF.

The chain is built from TRBV5-4 and TRBJ2-5; D uncertain. Germline CDR1 is SGHNT and CDR2 is YYREEE (reference sequence). With 0 bases removed from V and 1 base from J, the gap between germline ends came to 10 bases. This CDR3 is 15 amino acids long. The CDR3 region has the DNA TGTGCCAGCAGCTTGGAAATTAGCAGCCAAGAGACCCAGTACTTC. Amino acids: CASSLEISSQETQYF.

In its sample, this clone was seen a few times. The genes are TRBV2 and TRBJ2-2; perhaps TRBD2 as D (5 bases). The CDR3 covers 14 residues. Trimming took 4 bases from V and 3 from J, leaving 9 bases between them. Germline V gives CDR1 SNHLY, CDR2 FYNNEI. The CDR3 DNA is TGTGCCAGCAGTGGTTACGGGGACACCGGGGAGCTGTTTTTT. This sequence encodes CASSGYGDTGELFF.

This clone has at least ten counts. The chain carries TRBV5-4 and TRBJ2-1; 8 bases fit TRBD1. The CDR3 length is 15 residues. The ends lost 0 bases at V and 7 bases at J; junction bases unmatched: 6. Germline V gene lookup returns CDR1 SGHNT and CDR2 YYREEE (reference sequence). CDR3 sequence (DNA): TGTGCCAGCAGCTTGGGGACAGGGATGATGAATGAGCAGTTCTTC. It yields the protein CASSLGTGMMNEQFF.

The sample holds a few counts of this clone. At one of its ends the junction is not consistent with the germline gene, which may arise from a read error. The rearrangement links TRBV5-4 to TRBJ1-1, with unresolved D. This CDR3 has 14 amino acids. The germline V gene has CDR1 SGHNT and CDR2 YYREEE (reference sequence). The CDR3, as DNA: TGCGCCAGCAGCCAAGGTCGAGCGAACACTGAAGCTTTCTTT. Amino acids: CASSQGRANTEAFF.

This clone was observed a handful of times. A much larger clone differs from this one at a single base, so this may be a read error. Written as DNA, the CDR3 is TGTGCCAGCAGCCGCGACAGGGAAGAGACCCAGTACTTC. Translating it yields CASSRDREETQYF. The chain links TRBV7-3 to TRBJ2-5; 7 bases fit TRBD1. This CDR3 has 13 amino acids. V shed 5 bases and J 3 bases; nucleotides not matched to a gene: 3. In germline, CDR1 is SGHTA, CDR2 FQGTGA.

This clone occurred many times. V usage is TRBV25-1 and J usage is TRBJ2-2, with D unclear. The V and J ends lost 6 bases and 6 bases respectively, with 11 bases between them. The CDR3 has 13 residues. Germline V gene lookup returns CDR1 MGHDK and CDR2 SYGVNS. CDR3 loop: CASRGSAAGELFF. CDR3 sequence (DNA): TGTGCCAGCAGGGGTTCGGCGGCCGGGGAGCTGTTTTTT.

This chain links TRBV6-6 with TRBJ1-5, with 7 bases fitting TRBD1. This CDR3 has 14 amino acids. The germline gives CDR1 MNHNY, CDR2 SVGAGI (reference sequence). Trimming took 2 bases from V and 6 from J; bases not matched to a gene: 4. The CDR3 spells CASSYPGGSQPQHF. CDR3 in DNA: TGTGCCAGCAGTTACCCAGGGGGTAGTCAGCCCCAGCATTTT.

The rearrangement uses TRBV7-9 and TRBJ2-3; D gene uncertain. The CDR3 runs 16 residues. In germline, CDR1 is SEHNR, CDR2 FQNEAQ (reference sequence). Trimming took 3 bases from V and 4 from J, leaving 17 bases between them. Written as DNA, the CDR3 is TGTGCCAGCAGCTTTTATCTGCGCAGGTCCTCAGATACGCAGTATTTT. This encodes CASSFYLRRSSDTQYF.

This clone came up a few times. The gene calls are TRBV18 and TRBJ1-2; D is perhaps TRBD1 (5 bases). Germline V gives CDR1 KGHSH, CDR2 LQKENI. The CDR3 extends over 13 amino acids. Deletions cut 3 bases from V and 4 bases from J, with 9 bases between. CDR3 loop: CASSPDTIYGYTF. The DNA for the CDR3 is TGTGCCAGCTCACCGGACACAATCTATGGCTACACCTTC. Combining the CDR3 with reference TRBV18 and TRBJ1-2 gives the whole variable domain NAGVMQNPRHLVRRRGQEARLRCSPMKGHSHVYWYRQLPEEGLKFMVYLQKENIIDESGMPKERFSAEFPKEGPSILRIQQVVRGDSAAYFCASSPDTIYGYTFGSGTRLTVV.

This sequence joins TRBV5-4 and TRBJ2-6; the D gene is possibly TRBD2 (5 bases). This CDR3 region has 17 residues. Trimming left V 4 bases short and J 1 base short, with 15 bases between. Per the germline V gene, CDR1 is SGHNT and CDR2 is YYREEE (reference sequence). The CDR3 DNA reads TGTGCCAGCAGCCGGAGCGGTTTGAGGTCTGGGGCCAACGTCCTGACTTTC. It specifies CASSRSGLRSGANVLTF.

This clone was detected only a few times. This sequence joins TRBV6-6 and TRBJ2-7; D may be TRBD2 (5 bases). Trimming took 2 bases from V and 4 from J, leaving 9 bases between them. The CDR3 loop spans 13 amino acids. CDR1 MNHNY and CDR2 SVGAGI come from the germline V gene (reference sequence). The CDR3 DNA sequence: TGTGCCAGCAGTTACGGCCCGGGATACGAGCAGTACTTC. Its protein product is CASSYGPGYEQYF.

This clone was counted only a few times. V and J are TRBV18 and TRBJ2-7; no reliable D call. This CDR3 contains 11 residues. Germline-derived CDR1 and CDR2 are KGHSH and LQKENI. Trimming shortened V by 2 bases and J by 5 bases, and 4 bases separated the two germline ends. The CDR3 DNA reads as TGTGCCAGCTCACCAGCGGACGAGCAGTACTTC. It translates to CASSPADEQYF. The complete variable domain, with remaining parts taken from reference TRBV18 and TRBJ2-7, reads NAGVMQNPRHLVRRRGQEARLRCSPMKGHSHVYWYRQLPEEGLKFMVYLQKENIIDESGMPKERFSAEFPKEGPSILRIQQVVRGDSAAYFCASSPADEQYFGPGTRLTVT.

This clone was seen ten or more times. The chain uses TRBV2 and TRBJ1-5; D possibly corresponds to TRBD1 (5 bases). CDR1 SNHLY and CDR2 FYNNEI come from the germline V gene. The CDR3 sequence is 16 residues long. V lost 1 base to trimming and J lost 4 bases, with 14 bases between them. The CDR3 region is CASSEGFRAPNQPQHF. CDR3 nucleotides: TGTGCCAGCAGTGAAGGATTCAGGGCCCCGAATCAGCCCCAGCATTTT.

The table lists this clone with a few counts. This may be a read error, as it is one base from a much larger clone. This rearrangement joins TRBV2 to TRBJ1-2; no reliable D call. This CDR3 is 13 amino acids long. Trimming stripped 2 bases from V and 0 bases from J, with 4 bases between. CDR1 is SNHLY, CDR2 FYNNEI, per germline. CDR3 loop: CASSEHTNYGYTF. CDR3 in DNA: TGTGCCAGCAGTGAACACACTAACTATGGCTACACCTTC.

This clone was seen repeatedly, ten times or more. The rearrangement uses TRBV10-3 and TRBJ2-6; no reliable D call. This CDR3 has 14 residues. V was cut by 3 bases and J by 4 bases, with 7 bases left in between. The germline gives CDR1 ENHRY, CDR2 SYGVKD. CDR3: CAISDSAGANVLTF. The CDR3 region has the DNA TGTGCCATCAGTGACAGTGCCGGGGCCAACGTCCTGACTTTC.

The V call is TRBV5-5, the J call TRBJ2-7; 9 bases align to TRBD2. Germline V gene data show CDR1 as SGHKS and CDR2 as YYEKEE (reference sequence). The CDR3 runs 15 residues. Trimming at V came to 0 bases and at J to 3 bases, leaving 4 bases not matched to a gene. CDR3 region: CASSLDSGSYYEQYF. The CDR3, as DNA: TGTGCCAGCAGCTTGGATAGCGGGAGTTACTACGAGCAGTACTTC.

The rearrangement links TRBV11-2 to TRBJ2-1; D is unresolved. The CDR3 runs 14 residues. CDR1 SGHAT and CDR2 FQNNGV come from the germline V gene. V was clipped by 2 bases and J by 5 bases, with 10 bases between them. The CDR3 spells CASSLTPRHNEQFF. The DNA of the CDR3 is TGTGCCAGCAGCTTAACCCCCCGTCACAATGAGCAGTTCTTC.

With respect to this clone: At the DNA level, this CDR3 is encoded by other sequences in the same sample as well. V usage is TRBV18 and J usage is TRBJ1-4, with D possibly being TRBD1 (5 bases). Germline-derived CDR1 and CDR2 are KGHSH and LQKENI. CDR3 length: 13 residues. V was cut by 4 bases and J by 3 bases, with 6 bases left in between. The CDR3 loop is CASSRGANEKLFF. For the CDR3, the DNA is TGTGCCAGCTCACGAGGGGCTAATGAAAAACTGTTTTTT. The full variable domain, rest sourced from reference TRBV18 and TRBJ1-4, is NAGVMQNPRHLVRRRGQEARLRCSPMKGHSHVYWYRQLPEEGLKFMVYLQKENIIDESGMPKERFSAEFPKEGPSILRIQQVVRGDSAAYFCASSRGANEKLFFGSGTQLSVL.